This T cell receptor beta chain was identified in a study of shared clonotypes between healthy human individuals. With respect to this clone: The antigen is undetermined.

Regarding the study as a whole: Owing to a small donor count, the genetic and exposure-history diversity represented was limited.

Profiling relied on immunoSEQ multiplex PCR, and the TCRdb table lists in-frame clones only, not all of them. The sample has about 980,000 clones; about three quarters are singletons. The specimen sequenced was memory CD4+ T cells sorted from blood. Subset defined: CD45RA-negative fraction. This TCR came from a man aged 18 to 30 in good health.

The CDR3 sequence: CASSPGLPAETQYF. The CDR3 nucleotides read TGTGCCAGCAGCCCGGGACTTCCCGCGGAGACCCAGTACTTC. The V gene is TRBV5-6, the J gene TRBJ2-5; the D gene is possibly TRBD2 (6 bases). In germline, CDR1 is SGHDT, CDR2 YYEEEE. Trimming stripped 4 bases from V and 5 bases from J, with 15 bases between. CDR3 length: 14 residues.